This entry concerns a single TCR beta chain. Its matching antigen is unknown. CDR3 size: 14 residues. With 3 bases removed from V and 0 bases from J, the gap between germline ends came to 9 bases. In germline, CDR1 is SGHNT, CDR2 YENEEA. The data stem from a study of vaccination and CD4 T cells after COVID-19. Treatment meaning: roughly nine-day PBMC culture with coronavirus spike peptide pools or control peptides (ViraFEST assay). It was after 10 to 11 days of culture that CD4+ T cells were isolated by negative selection. With the Oncomine TCR Beta short-read assay, DNA from cultured CD4+ T cells was sequenced. TCRdb independently ran MiXCR on the PCR reads; one entry per CDR3 protein. The sample has 4,500 or so distinct CDR3 sequences, 45% seen once.

The sequence came from a human donor who had recovered from COVID-19. This chain links TRBV11-3 with TRBJ2-7, with D hard to call. Sample: CD4+ T cells from blood, cultured in vitro. CDR3 in DNA: TGTGCCAGCAGCTTCAGTGACAACTCCTACGAGCAGTACTTC. Amino acids: CASSFSDNSYEQYF.